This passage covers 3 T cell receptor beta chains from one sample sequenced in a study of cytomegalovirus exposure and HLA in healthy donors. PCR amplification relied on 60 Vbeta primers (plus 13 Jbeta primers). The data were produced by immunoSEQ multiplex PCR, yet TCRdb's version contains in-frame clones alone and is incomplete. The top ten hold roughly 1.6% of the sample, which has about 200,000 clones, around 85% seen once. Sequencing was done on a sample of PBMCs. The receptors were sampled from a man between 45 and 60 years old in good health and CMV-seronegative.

The CDR3 here is CASSHTGTGVYEQYF. The CDR3 DNA is TGTGCCAGCAGCCATACCGGGACAGGGGTCTACGAGCAGTACTTC. The chain uses TRBV13 and TRBJ2-7; 10 bases fit TRBD1. The V gene end was trimmed by 5 bases and the J gene end by 3 bases; junction bases not matched to a gene: 7. The CDR3 loop spans 15 amino acids. Germline V CDR1 and CDR2: PRHDT, FYEKMQ (reference sequence).

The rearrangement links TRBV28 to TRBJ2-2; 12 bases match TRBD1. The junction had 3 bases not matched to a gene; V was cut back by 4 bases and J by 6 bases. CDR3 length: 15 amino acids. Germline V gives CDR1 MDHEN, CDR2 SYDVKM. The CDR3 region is CASSSGTGGPGELFF. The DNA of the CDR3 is TGTGCCAGCAGTTCGGGGACAGGGGGCCCCGGGGAGCTGTTTTTT.

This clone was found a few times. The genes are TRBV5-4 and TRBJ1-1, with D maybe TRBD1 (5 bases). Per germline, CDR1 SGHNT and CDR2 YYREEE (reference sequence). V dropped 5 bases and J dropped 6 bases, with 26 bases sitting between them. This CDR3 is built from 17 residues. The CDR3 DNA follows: TGTGCCAGCAGTATGGGACTCCTACCTCCAGGAAGGTCTGAAGCTTTCTTT. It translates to CASSMGLLPPGRSEAFF.